What follows are 21 T cell receptor beta chains derived from one specimen sequenced in a study of cytomegalovirus exposure and HLA in healthy donors. PCR used 60 Vbeta primers and 13 Jbeta primers. TCRdb keeps only in-frame clones here, not all; method: immunoSEQ multiplex PCR. The table includes more than 95,000 clones, over 15% detected once. The sequencing sample was made of PBMCs. These receptors were obtained from a female donor in good health and CMV-seropositive.

There are a few counts of this clone. The rearrangement joins TRBV4-2 to TRBJ1-1; D is undetermined. The germline V and J ends were trimmed by 3 bases and 2 bases, with 13 bases remaining between them. The CDR3 has 15 amino acids. Per the germline V gene, CDR1 is LGHNA and CDR2 is YNFKEQ. The CDR3 region has the DNA TGTGCCAGCAGCCAGGCCGGGAGCCCTAACACTGAAGCTTTCTTT. It is translated as CASSQAGSPNTEAFF.

In its sample, this clone was seen once. This sequence joins TRBV28 and TRBJ1-2; 11 nucleotides match TRBD1. With V trimmed by 6 bases and J by 8 bases, 8 bases remained unmatched. The germline V gene has CDR1 MDHEN and CDR2 SYDVKM. There are 14 residues in the CDR3. The DNA for the CDR3 is TGTGCCAGCAGAGGGGACAGGGGGTACGAGGGCTACACCTTC. Translated, it gives CASRGDRGYEGYTF.

This rearrangement joins TRBV2 to TRBJ1-4, with TRBD1 as a possible D gene (5 bases). The germline V gene has CDR1 SNHLY and CDR2 FYNNEI. Trimming left V 7 bases short and J 10 bases short, with 16 bases between. There are 13 residues in the CDR3. The CDR3 is CASTENGAGKLFF. CDR3 nucleotides: TGTGCCAGCACCGAAAATGGGGCCGGAAAACTGTTTTTT.

This clone has only a few counts. V gene TRBV13 combines with J gene TRBJ1-1; D gene uncertain. The CDR3 runs to 13 residues. Deletions cut 6 bases from V and 11 bases from J, with 19 bases between. CDR1 and CDR2 (germline): PRHDT, FYEKMQ (reference sequence). The CDR3 is CASRHYPPPWAFF. The CDR3, as DNA: TGTGCCAGCAGACATTATCCCCCCCCGTGGGCTTTCTTT.

The table lists this clone with a few counts. The chain joins TRBV4-3 to TRBJ1-2; 9 bases are shared with TRBD1. The CDR3 has 15 amino acids. J gave up 5 bases and V 0 bases, and 4 bases lay outside the gene matches. Germline V lookup: CDR1 LGHNA, CDR2 YSLEER. CDR3 sequence: CASSQEWGQGYGYTF. CDR3 bases: TGCGCCAGCAGCCAAGAGTGGGGACAGGGATATGGCTACACCTTC.

Only a few counts were recorded for this clone. The chain has TRBV9 and TRBJ2-3; 9 nucleotides agree with TRBD1. This CDR3 region has 16 residues. V shed 4 bases, J shed 3 bases, and the junction held 9 bases outside the gene matches. Germline loops: CDR1 SGDLS, CDR2 YYNGEE. The DNA for the CDR3 is TGTGCCAGCAGCCGGAGCCCGACAGGGGGAACAGATACGCAGTATTTT. The encoded protein is CASSRSPTGGTDTQYF. The complete variable domain, with remaining parts taken from reference TRBV9 and TRBJ2-3, reads DSGVTQTPKHLITATGQRVTLRCSPRSGDLSVYWYQQSLDQGLQFLIQYYNGEERAKGNILERFSAQQFPDLHSELNLSSLELGDSALYFCASSRSPTGGTDTQYFGPGTRLTVL.

The sample holds a few counts of this clone. The V call is TRBV11-3, the J call TRBJ2-1; tentative D call: TRBD1 (6 bases). The CDR3 has 16 residues. CDR1 is SGHNT and CDR2 is YENEEA in the germline V gene. V lost 5 bases and J lost 3, with 17 bases in between. CDR3 sequence (DNA): TGTGCCAGCAGCCCACTGGGCTGGACAGACTACAATGAGCAGTTCTTC. Its translation is CASSPLGWTDYNEQFF.

The rearrangement links TRBV11-1 to TRBJ1-1; D gene ambiguous. Per the germline V gene, CDR1 is SGHAT and CDR2 is FQDESV (reference sequence). This CDR3 comprises 14 residues. The V end was cut by 4 bases, the J end by 1 base, with 10 bases between. CDR3 loop: CASSSTSSNTEAFF. Written as DNA, the CDR3 is TGTGCCAGCAGCTCCACGAGTTCGAACACTGAAGCTTTCTTT.

This clone was counted a few times. The J gene is TRBJ1-2, the V gene TRBV27, with 8 bases aligning to TRBD1. Germline-derived CDR1 and CDR2 are MNHEY and SMNVEV (reference sequence). The CDR3 spans 15 residues. Trimming cost V 5 bases and J 4 bases; bases outside gene matches: 9. CDR3 in amino acids: CASSRKQGVFYGYTF. As DNA, the CDR3 is TGTGCCAGCAGTAGGAAACAGGGGGTTTTCTATGGCTACACCTTC.

With regard to this clone: This CDR3 is missing its conserved last phenylalanine or tryptophan, likely due to a read error. This chain connects TRBV5-4 to TRBJ1-2; D call uncertain. Germline V gene lookup returns CDR1 SGHNT and CDR2 YYREEE (reference sequence). Trimming took 4 bases from V and 4 from J, leaving 17 bases between them. This CDR3 spans 15 amino acids. CDR3 bases: TGTGCCAGCAGCCCCGAAGAATGGGGAGGCTATGGCTACACCGTC. It encodes CASSPEEWGGYGYTV.

This clone was picked up a small number of times. The rearrangement joins TRBV4-2 to TRBJ2-7; the D gene is possibly TRBD2 (6 bases). The CDR3 extends over 16 amino acids. The ends were cut back, 0 bases at V and 2 bases at J, with 14 bases in the middle. From germline, CDR1 is LGHNA and CDR2 YNFKEQ. CDR3 DNA: TGTGCCAGCAGCCAAGAACCTCATGGCGGGGCCTACGAGCAGTACTTC. Protein: CASSQEPHGGAYEQYF.

This clone was seen a few times. This chain links TRBV5-6 with TRBJ1-5; 10 bases match TRBD1. CDR3 length: 16 amino acids. V trimming: 3 bases; J trimming: 7 bases; junction bases outside the gene matches: 10. Per germline, CDR1 SGHDT and CDR2 YYEEEE. CDR3: CASSWGGQGTGQPQHF. The CDR3 DNA is TGTGCCAGCAGCTGGGGGGGACAGGGGACAGGCCAGCCCCAGCATTTT.

V gene TRBV5-8 combines with J gene TRBJ1-1; 9 nucleotides align to TRBD1. The trim removed 2 bases at V and 3 bases at J, leaving 2 bases unmatched. The CDR3 has 14 amino acids. Germline lookup yields CDR1 SGHTS and CDR2 YDEGEE. The CDR3 DNA reads TGTGCCAGCAGCTTAAGGGACAGGGACACTGAAGCTTTCTTT. Translated, it gives CASSLRDRDTEAFF.

This rearrangement joins TRBV7-9 to TRBJ2-7; maybe TRBD1 (6 bases). From germline, CDR1 is SEHNR and CDR2 FQNEAQ (reference sequence). With 0 bases removed from V and 9 bases from J, the gap between germline ends came to 18 bases. The CDR3 totals 15 residues. CDR3 in DNA: TGTGCCAGCAGCTTAGCGCCTGGGACACTTAACGGGCAGTACTTC. As protein: CASSLAPGTLNGQYF.

The chain has TRBV5-1 and TRBJ2-7; 8 nucleotides line up with TRBD2. Germline lookup yields CDR1 SGHRS and CDR2 YFSETQ. CDR3 length: 15 amino acids. The V segment lost 0 bases and the J segment 5 bases; nucleotides outside the gene matches: 7. The CDR3 DNA reads as TGCGCCAGCAGCTTGGAAGGCGGGGGGATTCACGAGCAGTACTTC. This encodes CASSLEGGGIHEQYF.

The chain has TRBV5-1 and TRBJ2-5, with 9 nucleotides matching TRBD2. The CDR3 is made up of 15 amino acids. V trimming: 3 bases; J trimming: 5 bases; junction bases outside the gene matches: 8. Germline values: CDR1 SGHRS, CDR2 YFSETQ. CDR3 protein: CASSSGTSPGETQYF. The CDR3 region has the DNA TGCGCCAGCAGCTCCGGGACTAGCCCCGGGGAGACCCAGTACTTC.

The chain uses TRBV19 and TRBJ2-7; D is unclear. This CDR3 has 14 residues. Trimming cost V 5 bases and J 0 bases, with 11 bases left between them. CDR1 and CDR2 (germline): LNHDA, SQIVND (reference sequence). As DNA, the CDR3 is TGTGCCAGTAGTTTTGTGGGCCCCTCCTACGAGCAGTACTTC. Translated: CASSFVGPSYEQYF.

This clone has just a few counts. The chain is built from TRBV5-1 and TRBJ2-7; weak D call: TRBD1 (6 bases). Germline lookup yields CDR1 SGHRS and CDR2 YFSETQ. V shed 1 base and J shed 5 bases, with 13 bases lying between them. The CDR3 consists of 14 residues. CDR3 nucleotides: TGCGCCAGCAGCTTGCAGGACAGCCAGGACGAGCAGTACTTC. Amino acids: CASSLQDSQDEQYF. The entire variable domain, with the rest obtained from reference TRBV5-1 and TRBJ2-7, is as follows: KAGVTQTPRYLIKTRGQQVTLSCSPISGHRSVSWYQQTPGQGLQFLFEYFSETQRNKGNFPGRFSGRQFSNSRSEMNVSTLELGDSALYLCASSLQDSQDEQYFGPGTRLTVT.

The rearrangement uses TRBV7-2 and TRBJ2-7; 10 nucleotides agree with TRBD1. Trimming removed 4 bases from V and 3 bases from J; junction bases left unmatched: 6. The CDR3 spans 15 residues. CDR1 and CDR2 (germline): SGHTA, FQGNSA. The CDR3 sequence is CASSSSGQGNYEQYF. Here the CDR3 DNA reads TGTGCCAGCAGCTCCTCGGGACAGGGGAACTACGAGCAGTACTTC.

This clone showed up just a few times. The V and J genes are TRBV27 and TRBJ1-5; 8 bases are shared with TRBD1. Germline assignment: CDR1 MNHEY and CDR2 SMNVEV (reference sequence). This CDR3 contains 14 residues. V lost 5 bases and J lost 3; bases outside the gene matches: 3. CDR3 nucleotide sequence: TGTGCCAGCAGTCACAGGGGGGCCAATCAGCCCCAGCATTTT. This translates into CASSHRGANQPQHF.

This clone appeared a few times. The final CDR3 position lacks the conserved phenylalanine or tryptophan, pointing to a likely read error. The limits of the CDR3 on the DNA are not certain, so only TCRdb's listed CDR3 is given. The gene calls are TRBV11-2 and TRBJ1-5; the table's D call, TRBD1, was not checked against the DNA. The length of the CDR3 is 10 amino acids, counting both ends. Germline lookup yields CDR1 SGHAT and CDR2 FQNNGV. The CDR3 is CASSLCSRYI.